These T cell receptor beta chains were read from a single sample in a study of cytomegalovirus exposure and HLA in healthy donors. The data were produced by immunoSEQ multiplex PCR, yet TCRdb's version contains in-frame clones alone and is incomplete. This table holds 200,000 to 250,000 clones, 76% found once. Material for sequencing was PBMCs. The source is a man aged 18 to 30 in good health and CMV-seronegative. Both conserved end residues are part of each CDR3. The D gene is left open where the match is weak. Not all rows give a size; the values are once, few, many and, for expanded clones, a class.

>TRBD1|NA|TRBV4-1|TRBJ2-5
TGCGCCAGCAGCTATGGGACAGGGGGCCAAGAGACCCAGTACTTC
CASSYGTGGQETQYF
>TRBD2|NA|TRBV4-2|TRBJ2-3
TGTGCCAGCAGCCAACTAGCGGGACACACAGATACGCAGTATTTT
CASSQLAGHTDTQYF
>TRBD1|NA|TRBV5-1|TRBJ1-1
TGCGCCAGCAGCTTGTACAGACAGGGGAACACTGAAGCTTTCTTT
CASSLYRQGNTEAFF
>NA|few|TRBV2|TRBJ2-5
TGTGCCAGCAACAGGCGTTTGGAGACCCAGTACTTC
CASNRRLETQYF
>NA|NA|TRBV28|TRBJ1-2
TGTGCCAGCAGTTTCTCTCCGGGACACGGCTGGGGCTACACCTTC
CASSFSPGHGWGYTF
>TRBD2|NA|TRBV2|TRBJ2-7
TGTGCCAGCAAGGACGGCGGGAGTAGTACCGAGCAGTACTTC
CASKDGGSSTEQYF
>NA|NA|TRBV4-1|TRBJ2-3
TGCGCCAGCAGAAGCGGGCCTAGCACAGATACGCAGTATTTT
CASRSGPSTDTQYF
>NA|NA|TRBV2|TRBJ2-2
TGTGCCAGCAACCCAGGGGATGAGGGCACCGGGGAGCTGTTTTTT
CASNPGDEGTGELFF
>TRBD1|NA|TRBV6-1|TRBJ2-7
TGTGCCAGCAATATAGACAGGGACGAGCAGTACTTC
CASNIDRDEQYF
>NA|NA|TRBV5-1|TRBJ1-2
TGCGCCAGCAGTGGGACAAACTATGGCTACACCTTC
CASSGTNYGYTF
>NA|NA|TRBV13|TRBJ2-1
TGTGCCAGCAGCTTACCGGCCGCGGATGAGCAGTTCTTC
CASSLPAADEQFF
>TRBD1|NA|TRBV15|TRBJ1-5
TGTGCCACCAGCACCCACCGGGACAGGAGCCATCAGCCCCAGCATTTT
CATSTHRDRSHQPQHF
>NA|few|TRBV5-6|TRBJ2-5
TGTGCCAGCAGCCAAGACGGGAAACAAGAGACCCAGTACTTC
CASSQDGKQETQYF
>TRBD1|NA|TRBV18|TRBJ2-1
TGTGCCAGCTCCGGGACAGGGGAATATGAGCAGTTCTTC
CASSGTGEYEQFF
>NA|NA|TRBV7-9|TRBJ2-7
TGTGCCAGCAGCTCCGGGTCAAGGACTCTCAACCTCTACGAGCAGTACTTC
CASSSGSRTLNLYEQYF
>TRBD2|once|TRBV19|TRBJ2-7
TGTGCCAGTAGTGCGGGACTAGCGGCCTCCGAGCAGTACTTC
CASSAGLAASEQYF
>NA|NA|TRBV4-2|TRBJ2-7
TGTGCCAGCAGCTTGTACGGCGAGCAGTACTTC
CASSLYGEQYF
>TRBD2|NA|TRBV4-1|TRBJ2-7
TGCGCCAGCACCCACGAGCGGGAGGGTACCTACGAGCAGTACTTC
CASTHEREGTYEQYF
>NA|NA|TRBV6-5|TRBJ1-2
TGTGCCAGCAGTTACCACGCAGGAACTAACTATGGCTACACCTTC
CASSYHAGTNYGYTF
>NA|NA|TRBV19|TRBJ1-1
TGTGCCAGTAGTCAACCCCGGGACAAAAGAGGGGTCACTGAAGCTTTCTTT
CASSQPRDKRGVTEAFF
>TRBD2|NA|TRBV7-9|TRBJ2-1
TGTGCCAGCAGCCCCAGGACTAGCCACTCCTACAATGAGCAGTTCTTC
CASSPRTSHSYNEQFF
>NA|NA|TRBV30|TRBJ2-1
TGTGCCTGGAGTGCCGGGGGGCCCTACAATGAGCAGTTCTTC
CAWSAGGPYNEQFF
>TRBD1|NA|TRBV29-1|TRBJ1-1
TGCAGCGTGCAGGGGGCTTTCACTGAAGCTTTCTTT
CSVQGAFTEAFF
>NA|NA|TRBV10-3|TRBJ1-2
TGTGCCATCAGTGAGGAGACAAGCTATGGCTACACCTTC
CAISEETSYGYTF
>NA|NA|TRBV19|TRBJ1-1
TGTGCCAGTAGTAAGAGCCTCAACACTGAAGCTTTCTTT
CASSKSLNTEAFF
>TRBD2|NA|TRBV30|TRBJ2-1
TGTGCCTGGACCTCTCCACGGGCTAGCGGGCACAATGAGCAGTTCTTC
CAWTSPRASGHNEQFF
>TRBD2|NA|TRBV27|TRBJ2-7
TGTGCCAGCAGTCCCGGGACTAGCCCCTTAGAGCAGTACTTC
CASSPGTSPLEQYF
>TRBD1|NA|TRBV6-1|TRBJ2-1
TGTGCTATAGACAGGGTAGCTTTCAATGAGCAGTTCTTC
CAIDRVAFNEQFF
>TRBD2|NA|TRBV14|TRBJ2-1
TGTGCCAGCAGCTCTTCAACAATAGCGGGAGGGTTTTGGTATGAGCAGTTCTTC
CASSSSTIAGGFWYEQFF
>NA|NA|TRBV2|TRBJ2-2
TGTGCCAGCAGTGAAACTAGAATGGGGGAGCTGTTTTTT
CASSETRMGELFF
>TRBD2|few|TRBV11-3|TRBJ2-1
TGTGCCAGCAGCTTCGGGACTAGTGGTAATGAGCAGTTCTTC
CASSFGTSGNEQFF
>TRBD1|NA|TRBV5-4|TRBJ2-1
TGTGCCAGCAGCTCGGGCGGGACAGGGCTCCGTGAGCAGTTCTTC
CASSSGGTGLREQFF
>TRBD2|NA|TRBV25-1|TRBJ2-1
TGTGCCAGCAGTGGTCGCGGACTAGCCACACACCACGCCTATGAGCAGTTCTTC
CASSGRGLATHHAYEQFF
>NA|NA|TRBV7-9|TRBJ2-7
TGTGCCAGCAGCCCGACCCGGGATAGAAAATACGAGCAGTACTTC
CASSPTRDRKYEQYF
>NA|few|TRBV4-1|TRBJ1-1
TGCGCCAGCAGCCAAGGCCGAACCAGGGCGAACACTGAAGCTTTCTTT
CASSQGRTRANTEAFF
>NA|NA|TRBV7-9|TRBJ2-1
TGTGCCAGCAGCCCCCAGCTGGCGGAAAGATACAATGAGCAGTTCTTC
CASSPQLAERYNEQFF
>NA|NA|TRBV4-1|TRBJ1-4
TGCGCCAGCAGCCAAGCGGGGATCCCGACGGGAGAAAAACTGTTTTTT
CASSQAGIPTGEKLFF
>TRBD1|few|TRBV7-7|TRBJ2-5
TGTGCTAGCAGCCCACGACAGGGGCCGCGAGAGACCCAGTACTTC
CASSPRQGPRETQYF
>NA|NA|TRBV4-1|TRBJ2-5
TGCGCCAGCAGCCAAGGGGGGGTGACCCAGTACTTC
CASSQGGVTQYF
>TRBD2|few|TRBV9|TRBJ2-7
TGTGCCAGCAGCGTAGCAGGGTCGGGAGGGCCCAACGAGCAGTACTTC
CASSVAGSGGPNEQYF
>NA|few|TRBV13|TRBJ2-3
TGTGCCAGCAGCTCCTACTTGGGCACCACAGATACGCAGTATTTT
CASSSYLGTTDTQYF
>NA|NA|TRBV28|TRBJ2-1
TGTGCCAGCAGTTTGGGGCGTTCGCCCTACAATGAGCAGTTCTTC
CASSLGRSPYNEQFF
>TRBD2|few|TRBV5-4|TRBJ2-1
TGTGCCAGCAGCCGGACTAGCACCTACAATGAGCAGTTCTTC
CASSRTSTYNEQFF
>NA|once|TRBV10-1|TRBJ1-5
TGCGCCAGAAGTGGTACACATCATCAGCCCCAGCATTTT
CARSGTHHQPQHF
>NA|NA|TRBV19|TRBJ1-2
TGTGCCAGTAGAACCGTCAGGTATGGCTACACCTTC
CASRTVRYGYTF
>TRBD1|once|TRBV7-8|TRBJ2-7
TGTGCCAGCAGCCACGGGACAGGTGGCCTCGAGCAGTACTTC
CASSHGTGGLEQYF
>NA|NA|TRBV28|TRBJ1-2
TGTGCCAGCAGTTTTTGGAGCCCGACCGGCTACACCTTC
CASSFWSPTGYTF
>NA|NA|TRBV18|TRBJ2-2
TGTGCCAGCTCACCACTGTCGGGGGAGCTGTTTTTT
CASSPLSGELFF
>TRBD1|NA|TRBV19|TRBJ2-7
TGTGCCAGTAGTATCAGGGGACAGGGCTCCTACGAGCAGTACTTC
CASSIRGQGSYEQYF
>TRBD2|NA|TRBV5-1|TRBJ2-1
TGCGCCAGCAGCCCCGGGACTAGCGGGAGTCGGGATGAGCAGTTCTTC
CASSPGTSGSRDEQFF
>NA|NA|TRBV27|TRBJ1-1
TGTGCCAGCAGTTTACACAGCCTCATGAACACTGAAGCTTTCTTT
CASSLHSLMNTEAFF
>NA|NA|TRBV6-5|TRBJ2-7
TGTGCCAGCAGTTACTCGAGACAATTGGGCGACGAGCAGTACTTC
CASSYSRQLGDEQYF
>NA|NA|TRBV4-1|TRBJ2-7
TGCGCCAGCAGCCTTCGGGTCAGTGGCGAGCAGTACTTC
CASSLRVSGEQYF